What follows are 8 T cell receptor beta chains derived from one specimen sequenced in a study of blood T cell repertoires in COVID-19. The method was immunoSEQ multiplex PCR; TCRdb's version includes in-frame clones alone and lacks a portion of them. The sample shows around 310,000 clones, about 89% of them seen only once. Source material: peripheral blood. The receptor set was obtained from a woman aged 55 to 70 with acute or convalescent COVID-19.

The chain is built from TRBV7-2 and TRBJ2-1; D is unclear. The CDR3 has 17 amino acids. V gave up 0 bases and J gave up 0 bases, with 12 bases separating them. Germline V lookup: CDR1 SGHTA, CDR2 FQGNSA. CDR3 protein: CASSLAYPLSSYNEQFF. The CDR3 DNA sequence: TGTGCCAGCAGCTTAGCCTACCCCTTAAGCTCCTACAATGAGCAGTTCTTC.

The rearrangement joins TRBV19 to TRBJ1-1, with TRBD1 matching 9 bases. Germline CDR1 LNHDA, CDR2 SQIVND (reference sequence). The CDR3 sequence is 17 residues long. The junction had 13 bases not matched to a gene; V was cut back by 5 bases and J by 3 bases. CDR3 coding DNA: TGTGCCAGTAGTTCAAGGGGACAGGGAGGAAGAGACACTGAAGCTTTCTTT. Amino acids: CASSSRGQGGRDTEAFF.

The chain has TRBV7-9 and TRBJ1-2; 8 nucleotides line up with TRBD1. The CDR3 spans 15 residues. Losses at the gene ends were 5 bases for V and 4 bases for J; bases not matched to a gene: 9. The germline CDR1 and CDR2 sequences are SEHNR and FQNEAQ (reference sequence). DNA of the CDR3: TGTGCCAGCAGCCGGGGGACAGGCGAATTCTATGGCTACACCTTC. Translation: CASSRGTGEFYGYTF.

This chain joins TRBV2 and TRBJ1-2, with 7 bases fitting TRBD1. From germline, CDR1 is SNHLY and CDR2 FYNNEI. V shed 7 bases and J 8 bases; nucleotides not matched to a gene: 10. This CDR3 has 13 amino acids. DNA for the CDR3: TGTGCCAGCATCGGGACAGCCAGTAAGGGCTACACCTTC. This sequence encodes CASIGTASKGYTF.

The chain couples TRBV4-2 to TRBJ1-2, with 9 bases aligning to TRBD1. The CDR3 totals 16 residues. CDR1 and CDR2 from the germline V gene are LGHNA and YNFKEQ. V lost 0 bases, J lost 4 bases, and 6 bases stayed unmatched. The CDR3 reads CASSQDVGQGGYGYTF. CDR3 DNA: TGTGCCAGCAGCCAAGACGTGGGACAGGGTGGCTATGGCTACACCTTC.

The CDR3 loop is CAISEGQGAGELFF. The CDR3, as DNA: TGTGCCATCAGTGAGGGGCAGGGGGCCGGGGAGCTGTTTTTT. This rearrangement joins TRBV10-3 to TRBJ2-2, with TRBD1 matching 7 bases. The CDR3 extends over 14 amino acids. Germline CDR1 reads ENHRY; CDR2 reads SYGVKD. Losses at the gene ends were 2 bases for V and 6 bases for J; bases not matched to a gene: 3.

This chain links TRBV18 with TRBJ2-7, with D tentatively TRBD1 (6 bases). The CDR3 runs to 12 residues. Germline CDR1 KGHSH, CDR2 LQKENI. Between the trimmed V and J ends, which lost 5 bases and 6 bases, there was a span of 11 bases. In DNA, the CDR3 is TGTGCCAGCTCATATACAGGGCTCGAGCAGTACTTC. Protein sequence: CASSYTGLEQYF.

The rearrangement links TRBV4-1 to TRBJ1-5; D is perhaps TRBD1 (5 bases). This CDR3 is 15 amino acids long. Per germline, CDR1 MGHRA and CDR2 YSYEKL. Trimming left V 0 bases short and J 6 bases short, with 12 bases between. As DNA, the CDR3 is TGCGCCAGCAGCCAAGATAGGGGTTCGGGTCAGCCCCAGCATTTT. This encodes CASSQDRGSGQPQHF.